The entry below gives a single T cell receptor beta chain sequence along with its context. Its antigen is as yet unknown. No neoadjuvant therapy was given before resection to the patients supplying these archived tumor blocks. Germline assignment: CDR1 MNHGY and CDR2 SAAAGT. Trimming left V 6 bases short and J 7 bases short, with 19 bases between. The CDR3 sequence is 16 residues long. Some clones are missing from TCRdb's copy, which holds only in-frame ones; the method was immunoSEQ multiplex PCR. The profile shows 4,700 or so clones, 45% to 60% of them singletons. This sample is drawn from a study of CXCR4 blockade with PD-1 therapy in pancreatic cancer. Overall study findings and caveats: Survival did not correlate with tumor clonality, which averaged approximately 0.15 versus 0.05. Convergent selection by common tumor antigens was suggested by nucleotide rearrangement counts.

The receptor was derived from a human donor with pancreatic ductal adenocarcinoma. The sequenced material came from tumor tissue. The rearrangement joins TRBV6-8 to TRBJ2-6; D unresolved. The CDR3 nucleotides are TGTGCCAGCAGGGCTTACCTGAGTAGTGGTGCCAACGTCCTGACTTTC. Translation gives CASRAYLSSGANVLTF.